The 27 T cell receptor beta chains presented below share a single source sample, sequenced in a study of cytomegalovirus exposure and HLA in healthy donors. Using immunoSEQ multiplex PCR, the repertoire was profiled, and TCRdb retains in-frame clones only, with some absent. The profile shows roughly 150,000 clones, more than 75% of them singletons. Sequencing input: PBMCs. These receptor sequences come from a man between 18 and 29 years old in good health and CMV-seronegative.

V usage is TRBV5-6 and J usage is TRBJ2-5; 11 bases map to TRBD2. Per germline, CDR1 SGHDT and CDR2 YYEEEE. V gave up 4 bases and J gave up 4 bases; unmatched junction bases: 12. CDR3 size: 17 residues. CDR3 nucleotide sequence: TGTGCCAGCAGCCCAACGACTAGCGGGATGTTTGGAGAGACCCAGTACTTC. Protein sequence: CASSPTTSGMFGETQYF.

The gene calls are TRBV28 and TRBJ1-3; D is unclear. The CDR3 sequence is 13 residues long. Trimming stripped 10 bases from V and 0 bases from J, with 10 bases between. Looked up from germline, CDR1 is MDHEN and CDR2 is SYDVKM. The CDR3: CATDSTSGNTIYF. The CDR3 region has the DNA TGTGCCACCGACTCCACCTCTGGAAACACCATATATTTT.

This clone has only a few counts. The chain joins TRBV5-4 to TRBJ2-5, with D tentatively TRBD1 (5 bases). CDR3 length: 15 residues. Per the germline V gene, CDR1 is SGHNT and CDR2 is YYREEE (reference sequence). V was shortened by 4 bases and J by 0 bases, with 13 bases between the two germline ends. CDR3 DNA: TGTGCCAGCAGCAAACCGACAGTTTACCAAGAGACCCAGTACTTC. Translating gives CASSKPTVYQETQYF.

This rearrangement joins TRBV21-1 to TRBJ2-7; the table assigns TRBD1, which was not confirmed against the DNA. TRBV21-1 is flagged as a pseudogene. This CDR3 contains 13 residues. The CDR3 region is CASSKSPSYEQYF. The CDR3 DNA reads TGTGCCAGCAGCAAATCTCCCAGCTACGAGCAGTACTTC.

The rearrangement uses TRBV28 and TRBJ1-2; 9 nucleotides match TRBD1. V was clipped by 6 bases and J by 8 bases; unmatched bases: 13. The germline CDR1 and CDR2 sequences are MDHEN and SYDVKM. The CDR3 has 15 amino acids. The CDR3 region is CASSFPGQGRSGYTF. For the CDR3, the DNA is TGTGCCAGCAGCTTTCCCGGACAGGGGCGTTCGGGCTACACCTTC.

This clone is a singleton in its sample. V gene TRBV5-1 combines with J gene TRBJ2-7, with 9 bases aligning to TRBD2. Germline loops: CDR1 SGHRS, CDR2 YFSETQ. The CDR3 contains 13 residues. Germline trimming cut 2 bases from V and 5 bases from J; bases unmatched to any gene: 2. Written as DNA, the CDR3 is TGCGCCAGCAGCTTACGCGGGAGGGACGAGCAGTACTTC. Translating it yields CASSLRGRDEQYF.

Worth noting for this clone: Germline and junction disagree at one end, which may indicate a read error. The chain carries TRBV30 and TRBJ1-1; TRBD1 is a possible D gene (5 bases). The germline V gene has CDR1 GTSNPN and CDR2 SVGIG (reference sequence). There are 15 residues in the CDR3. The CDR3 loop reads CAWSVRGSREPKYDF. The CDR3 DNA reads as TGTGCCTGGAGTGTGCGGGGCAGTCGGGAACCGAAGTATGACTTT.

The rearrangement links TRBV5-4 to TRBJ2-1; maybe TRBD2 (7 bases). Germline CDR1 and CDR2: SGHNT and YYREEE (reference sequence). The V end lost 4 bases, the J end lost 8 bases, and 19 bases lay between the germline ends. This CDR3 is 15 amino acids long. The CDR3 here is CASSQKVGGRDEQFF. As DNA, the CDR3 is TGTGCCAGCAGCCAAAAGGTGGGGGGGCGCGATGAGCAGTTCTTC.

This clone was recorded once. The chain has TRBV6-5 and TRBJ2-3, with D tentatively TRBD2 (6 bases). Germline CDR1 MNHEY, CDR2 SVGAGI. V was cut by 0 bases and J by 6 bases, with 16 bases left in between. CDR3 length: 16 amino acids. The CDR3 spells CASSYSLSSSGDTQYF. The CDR3 region has the DNA TGTGCCAGCAGTTACTCGTTGTCTAGCAGCGGGGATACGCAGTATTTT.

This clone was detected once. The V gene is TRBV29-1, the J gene TRBJ1-4; no clear D. The germline gives CDR1 SQVTM, CDR2 ANQGSEA. CDR3 size: 10 residues. The CDR3 DNA reads TGCATCACGACCCGCGGAAAACTGTTTTTT. It yields the protein CITTRGKLFF.

V gene TRBV6-5 combines with J gene TRBJ2-5, with 7 bases aligning to TRBD2. The CDR3 runs to 15 residues. V lost 6 bases and J lost 2; bases outside the gene matches: 9. Germline lookup yields CDR1 MNHEY and CDR2 SVGAGI. The CDR3 sequence: CASRGGSAKQETQYF. In DNA form, the CDR3 reads TGTGCCAGCAGGGGAGGGTCAGCGAAGCAAGAGACCCAGTACTTC.

The V and J genes are TRBV13 and TRBJ2-1; D is possibly TRBD2 (5 bases). The germline V gene encodes CDR1 PRHDT and CDR2 FYEKMQ (reference sequence). Trimming pared 6 bases from V and 8 bases from J, leaving 14 bases between. This CDR3 spans 13 amino acids. Here the CDR3 reads CASRGKRGHEQFF. The CDR3 DNA is TGTGCCAGCAGGGGGAAGCGAGGGCATGAGCAGTTCTTC.

The V and J genes are TRBV5-1 and TRBJ1-2; D is perhaps TRBD1 (6 bases). V gave up 3 bases and J gave up 3 bases, with 12 bases separating them. The CDR3 sequence is 14 residues long. Germline V gene lookup returns CDR1 SGHRS and CDR2 YFSETQ. CDR3 loop: CASSSGGGDYGYTF. CDR3 nucleotides: TGCGCCAGCAGCTCCGGAGGGGGGGACTATGGCTACACCTTC.

This chain joins TRBV10-3 and TRBJ1-2; 11 nucleotides line up with TRBD1. Trimming took 9 bases from V and 2 from J; bases not matched to a gene: 5. Per the germline V gene, CDR1 is ENHRY and CDR2 is SYGVKD. The CDR3 is 14 amino acids. In nucleotides, the CDR3 is TGTGCCATTCTCCGGGACAGGGGGAACTATGGCTACACCTTC. It specifies CAILRDRGNYGYTF.

The chain links TRBV2 to TRBJ2-7, with 12 positions matching TRBD2. J was trimmed by 2 bases and V by 7 bases; bases with no gene match: 15. The CDR3 spans 18 residues. CDR1 and CDR2 (germline): SNHLY, FYNNEI. The CDR3 region has the DNA TGTGCCAGCATAGTGGGGGCTAGCGGGAGGGGAATAACCTACGAGCAGTACTTC. Its translation: CASIVGASGRGITYEQYF.

This clone is classed as medium-sized. V is TRBV11-2 and J is TRBJ2-1; possibly TRBD1 for D (6 bases). V was shortened by 7 bases and J by 9 bases, with 25 bases between the two germline ends. The CDR3 spans 16 residues. Germline lookup yields CDR1 SGHAT and CDR2 FQNNGV. CDR3 sequence reads: CASTPGVATTHSEQFF. The CDR3 bases are TGTGCCAGCACCCCAGGGGTCGCCACCACCCACAGTGAGCAGTTCTTC.

This chain joins TRBV6-5 and TRBJ2-1; TRBD2 matches 13 bases. This CDR3 has 15 residues. Germline loops: CDR1 MNHEY, CDR2 SVGAGI. V shed 4 bases and J 7 bases; nucleotides not matched to a gene: 4. The CDR3 nucleotides read TGTGCCAGCAGTTCCCCGACTAGCGGGAGGAATGAGCAGTTCTTC. Amino acids: CASSSPTSGRNEQFF.

The chain uses TRBV6-5 and TRBJ2-7; D perhaps matches TRBD1 (7 bases). Per the germline V gene, CDR1 is MNHEY and CDR2 is SVGAGI. The CDR3 sequence is 12 residues long. Between the trimmed V and J ends, which lost 5 bases and 12 bases, there was a span of 17 bases. Written as DNA, the CDR3 is TGTGCCAGCAGTCACGACGGGACAGCGGGGTACTTC. It is translated as CASSHDGTAGYF.

This clone was seen just once. V usage is TRBV7-2 and J usage is TRBJ2-3; tentative D call: TRBD2 (5 bases). The CDR3 runs to 14 residues. Germline-derived CDR1 and CDR2 are SGHTA and FQGNSA. V gave up 2 bases and J gave up 6 bases, with 12 bases separating them. CDR3 amino acids: CASSLSRGGDTQYF. CDR3 in DNA: TGTGCCAGCAGCTTAAGCCGGGGTGGGGATACGCAGTATTTT.

This rearrangement joins TRBV4-1 to TRBJ2-1; D is perhaps TRBD2 (6 bases). This CDR3 has 17 amino acids. Germline CDR1 and CDR2: MGHRA and YSYEKL. With 0 bases removed from V and 1 base from J, the gap between germline ends came to 13 bases. Here the CDR3 reads CASSQDLERVSYNEQFF. The CDR3 DNA sequence: TGCGCCAGCAGCCAAGATCTTGAGCGGGTTTCCTACAATGAGCAGTTCTTC.

The chain combines TRBV10-1 with TRBJ2-3; 9 nucleotides agree with TRBD1. V lost 2 bases, J lost 9 bases, and 9 bases stayed unmatched. Per germline, CDR1 WNHNN and CDR2 SYGVQD (reference sequence). The CDR3 has 15 residues. The DNA for the CDR3 is TGCGCCAGCAGTGAGCCTGGGACAGGGCTAGACACGCAGTATTTT. As protein: CASSEPGTGLDTQYF.

V gene TRBV5-6 combines with J gene TRBJ2-3, with 12 nucleotides matching TRBD2. The trim removed 0 bases at V and 10 bases at J, leaving 9 bases unmatched. The CDR3 totals 16 residues. Germline-derived CDR1 and CDR2 are SGHDT and YYEEEE. The chain's CDR3 is CASSLDPGLAGFAQYF. The CDR3 nucleotides are TGTGCCAGCAGCTTGGATCCGGGACTAGCGGGTTTTGCGCAGTATTTT. Combining the CDR3 with reference TRBV5-6 and TRBJ2-3 gives the whole variable domain DAGVTQSPTHLIKTRGQQVTLRCSPKSGHDTVSWYQQALGQGPQFIFQYYEEEERQRGNFPDRFSGHQFPNYSSELNVNALLLGDSALYLCASSLDPGLAGFAQYFGPGTRLTVL.

V and J are TRBV6-4 and TRBJ2-1, with 15 bases fitting TRBD2. V lost 5 bases and J lost 8; bases outside the gene matches: 13. Germline V lookup: CDR1 MRHNA, CDR2 SNTAGT. The CDR3 contains 18 residues. The CDR3, as DNA: TGTGCCAGCAGTCAAGGGACTAGCGGGAGGCCCCCCTTGGATGAGCAGTTCTTC. It yields the protein CASSQGTSGRPPLDEQFF.

The chain has TRBV6-1 and TRBJ1-5; no definite D call. V gave up 5 bases and J gave up 5 bases, with 13 bases separating them. This CDR3 has 14 amino acids. The germline V gene has CDR1 MNHNS and CDR2 SASEGT. DNA of the CDR3: TGTGCCAGCAGTTTCTCTCGGGGTGATCAGCCCCAGCATTTT. This translates into CASSFSRGDQPQHF.

The rearrangement links TRBV18 to TRBJ2-4; D is possibly TRBD1 (6 bases). Trimming took off 3 bases at V and 5 bases at J, with 11 bases between the two ends. The CDR3 consists of 14 residues. Per the germline V gene, CDR1 is KGHSH and CDR2 is LQKENI. CDR3 nucleotides: TGTGCCAGCTCACCGGGGACACAGCAAAACATTCAGTACTTC. Protein product: CASSPGTQQNIQYF.

The CDR3 DNA reads as TGTGCCAGCACCGGAGGAGATCGGATGAACTCTGGGGCCAACGTCCTGACTTTC. Residues: CASTGGDRMNSGANVLTF. The chain links TRBV25-1 to TRBJ2-6; D perhaps matches TRBD2 (5 bases). Germline values: CDR1 MGHDK, CDR2 SYGVNS. The CDR3 has 18 residues. V lost 7 bases and J 0 bases, leaving 19 bases between the germline ends.

This clone was seen more than once but under ten times. The V gene is TRBV6-5, the J gene TRBJ1-6; no clear D. V was pared by 2 bases and J by 7 bases, with 3 bases between. The germline gives CDR1 MNHEY, CDR2 SVGAGI. This CDR3 has 12 amino acids. This chain's CDR3 is CASSYQNSPLHF. The CDR3 DNA reads as TGTGCCAGCAGTTACCAGAATTCACCCCTCCACTTT.